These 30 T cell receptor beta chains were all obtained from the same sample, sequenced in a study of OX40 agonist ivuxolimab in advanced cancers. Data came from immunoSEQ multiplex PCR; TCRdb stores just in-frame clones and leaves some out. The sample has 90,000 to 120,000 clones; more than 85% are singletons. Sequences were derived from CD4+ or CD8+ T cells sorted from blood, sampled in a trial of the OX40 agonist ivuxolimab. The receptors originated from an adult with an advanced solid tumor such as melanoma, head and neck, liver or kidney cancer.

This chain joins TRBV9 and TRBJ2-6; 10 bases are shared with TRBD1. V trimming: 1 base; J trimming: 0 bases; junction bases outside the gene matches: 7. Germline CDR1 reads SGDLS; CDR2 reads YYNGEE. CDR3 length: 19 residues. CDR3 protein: CASSVTPGQGSSGANVLTF. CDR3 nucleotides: TGTGCCAGCAGCGTAACTCCGGGACAGGGGAGCTCTGGGGCCAACGTCCTGACTTTC.

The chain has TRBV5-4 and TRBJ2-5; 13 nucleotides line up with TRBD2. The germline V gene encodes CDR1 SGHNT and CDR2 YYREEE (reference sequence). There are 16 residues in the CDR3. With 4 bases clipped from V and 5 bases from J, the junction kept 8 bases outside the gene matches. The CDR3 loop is CASSPTGTSGMETQYF. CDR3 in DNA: TGTGCCAGCAGCCCTACCGGGACTAGCGGGATGGAGACCCAGTACTTC.

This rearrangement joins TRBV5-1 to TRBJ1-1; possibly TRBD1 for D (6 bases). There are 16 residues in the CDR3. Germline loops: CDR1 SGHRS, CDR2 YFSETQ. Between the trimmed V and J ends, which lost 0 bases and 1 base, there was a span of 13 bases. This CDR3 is CASSLGYGQRNTEAFF. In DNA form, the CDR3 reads TGCGCCAGCAGCTTGGGATATGGACAGAGGAACACTGAAGCTTTCTTT.

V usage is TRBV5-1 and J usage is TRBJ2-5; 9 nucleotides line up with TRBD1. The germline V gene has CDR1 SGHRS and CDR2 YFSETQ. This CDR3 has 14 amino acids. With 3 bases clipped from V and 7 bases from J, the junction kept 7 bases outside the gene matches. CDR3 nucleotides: TGCGCCAGCAGCTCCGGGACAGGGTCGGGGACCCAGTACTTC. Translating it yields CASSSGTGSGTQYF.

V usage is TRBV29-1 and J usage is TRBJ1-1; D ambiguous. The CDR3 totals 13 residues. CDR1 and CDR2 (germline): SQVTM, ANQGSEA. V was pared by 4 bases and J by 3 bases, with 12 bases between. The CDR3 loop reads CSVVIFWDTEAFF. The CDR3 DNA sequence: TGCAGCGTTGTGATCTTTTGGGACACTGAAGCTTTCTTT.

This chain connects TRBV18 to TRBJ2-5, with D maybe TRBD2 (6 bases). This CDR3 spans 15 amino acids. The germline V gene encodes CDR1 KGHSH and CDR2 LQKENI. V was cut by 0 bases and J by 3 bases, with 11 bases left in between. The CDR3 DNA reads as TGTGCCAGCTCACCACCGTCGGGAGTGGAAGAGACCCAGTACTTC. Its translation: CASSPPSGVEETQYF.

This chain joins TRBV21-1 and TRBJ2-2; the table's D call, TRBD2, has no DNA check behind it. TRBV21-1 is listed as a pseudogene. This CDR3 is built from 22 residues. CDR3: CASSKARRQISGRARTGRELFF. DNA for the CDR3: TGTGCCAGCAGCAAAGCGCGTCGGCAAATCAGCGGGAGGGCCAGAACTGGCCGGGAGCTGTTTTTT.

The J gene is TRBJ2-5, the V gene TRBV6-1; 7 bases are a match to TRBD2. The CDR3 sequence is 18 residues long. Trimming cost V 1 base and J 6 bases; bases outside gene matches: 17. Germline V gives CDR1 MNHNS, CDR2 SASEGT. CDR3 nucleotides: TGTGCCAGCAGTGAAGAGTTCAGGGAGGGACCGCAGCGTAAGACCCAGTACTTC. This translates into CASSEEFREGPQRKTQYF.

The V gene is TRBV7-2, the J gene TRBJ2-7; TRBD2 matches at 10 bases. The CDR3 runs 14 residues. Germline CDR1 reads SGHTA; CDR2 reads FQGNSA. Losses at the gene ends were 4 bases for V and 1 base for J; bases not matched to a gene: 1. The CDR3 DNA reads TGTGCCAGCAGCTCGACTAGCGGGTCCTACGAGCAGTACTTC. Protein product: CASSSTSGSYEQYF.

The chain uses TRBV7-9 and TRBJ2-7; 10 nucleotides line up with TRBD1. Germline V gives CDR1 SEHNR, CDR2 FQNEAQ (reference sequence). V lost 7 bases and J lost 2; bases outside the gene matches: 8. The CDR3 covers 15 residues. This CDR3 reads CASTPGQGPAYEQYF. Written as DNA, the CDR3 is TGTGCCAGCACCCCGGGACAGGGGCCGGCCTACGAGCAGTACTTC.

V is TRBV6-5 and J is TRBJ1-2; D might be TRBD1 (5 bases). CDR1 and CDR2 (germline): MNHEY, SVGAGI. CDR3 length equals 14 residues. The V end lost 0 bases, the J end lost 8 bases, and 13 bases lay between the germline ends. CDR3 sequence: CASSYSAGPGGYTF. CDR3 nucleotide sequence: TGTGCCAGCAGTTACTCGGCCGGGCCAGGGGGCTACACCTTC.

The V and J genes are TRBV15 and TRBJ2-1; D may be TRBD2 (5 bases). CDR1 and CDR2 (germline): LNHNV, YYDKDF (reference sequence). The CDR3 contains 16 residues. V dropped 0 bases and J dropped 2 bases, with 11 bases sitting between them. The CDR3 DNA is TGTGCCACCAGCAGAGATCCTAGCACAACCTACAATGAGCAGTTCTTC. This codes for CATSRDPSTTYNEQFF.

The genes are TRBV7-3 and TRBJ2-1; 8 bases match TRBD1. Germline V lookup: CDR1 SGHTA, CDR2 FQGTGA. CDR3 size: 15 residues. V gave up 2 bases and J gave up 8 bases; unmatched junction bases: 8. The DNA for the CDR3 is TGTGCCAGCAGCTTAGGGACAGGAGTATTCGATGAGCAGTTCTTC. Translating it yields CASSLGTGVFDEQFF.

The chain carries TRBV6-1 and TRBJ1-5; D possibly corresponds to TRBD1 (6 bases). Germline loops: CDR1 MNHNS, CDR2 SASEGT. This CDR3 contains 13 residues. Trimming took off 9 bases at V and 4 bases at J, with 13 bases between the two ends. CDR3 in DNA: TGTGCCAGTGGGGAAAGGGGGAATCAGCCCCAGCATTTT. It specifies CASGERGNQPQHF.

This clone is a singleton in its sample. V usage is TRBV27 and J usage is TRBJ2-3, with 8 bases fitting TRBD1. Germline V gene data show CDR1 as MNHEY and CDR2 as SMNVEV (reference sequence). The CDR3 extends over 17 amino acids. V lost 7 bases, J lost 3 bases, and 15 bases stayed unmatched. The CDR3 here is CASTLTRTGWRTDTQYF. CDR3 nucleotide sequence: TGTGCCAGCACCCTAACTAGGACAGGGTGGAGGACAGATACGCAGTATTTT.

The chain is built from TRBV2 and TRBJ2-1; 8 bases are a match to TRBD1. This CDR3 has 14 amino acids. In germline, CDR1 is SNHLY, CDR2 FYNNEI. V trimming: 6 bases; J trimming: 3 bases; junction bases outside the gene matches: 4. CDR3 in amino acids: CASSRQGFYNEQFF. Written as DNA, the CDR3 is TGTGCCAGCAGCAGACAGGGGTTCTACAATGAGCAGTTCTTC.

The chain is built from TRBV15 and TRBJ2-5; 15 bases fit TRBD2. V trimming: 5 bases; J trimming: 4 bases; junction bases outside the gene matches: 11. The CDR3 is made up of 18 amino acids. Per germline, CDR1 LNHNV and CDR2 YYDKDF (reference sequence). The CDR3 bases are TGTGCCACCAGCTTCCGACCCTTGGGACTAGCGGGAGGAGAGACCCAGTACTTC. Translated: CATSFRPLGLAGGETQYF.

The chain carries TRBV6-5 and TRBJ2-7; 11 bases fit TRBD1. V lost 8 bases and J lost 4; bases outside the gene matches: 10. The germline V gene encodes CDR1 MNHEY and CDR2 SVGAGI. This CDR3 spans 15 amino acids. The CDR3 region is CASGKAGQGGYEQYF. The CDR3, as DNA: TGTGCCAGCGGCAAGGCGGGACAGGGGGGTTACGAGCAGTACTTC.

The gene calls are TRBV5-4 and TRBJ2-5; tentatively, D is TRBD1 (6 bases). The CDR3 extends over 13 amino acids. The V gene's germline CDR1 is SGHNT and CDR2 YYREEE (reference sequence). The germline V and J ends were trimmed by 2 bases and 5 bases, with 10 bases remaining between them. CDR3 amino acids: CASSFPQGETQYF. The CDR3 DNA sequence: TGTGCCAGCAGCTTTCCCCAGGGGGAGACCCAGTACTTC.

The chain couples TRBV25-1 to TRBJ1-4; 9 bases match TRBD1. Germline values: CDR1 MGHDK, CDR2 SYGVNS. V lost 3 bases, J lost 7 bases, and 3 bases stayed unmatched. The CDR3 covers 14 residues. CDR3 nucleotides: TGTGCCAGCAGTGAGGGACAGGGTATTGAAAAACTGTTTTTT. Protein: CASSEGQGIEKLFF.

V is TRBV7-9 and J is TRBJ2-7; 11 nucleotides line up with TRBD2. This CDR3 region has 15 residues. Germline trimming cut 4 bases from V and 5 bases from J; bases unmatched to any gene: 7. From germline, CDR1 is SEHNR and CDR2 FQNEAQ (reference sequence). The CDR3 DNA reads TGTGCCAGCAGCTGGGAACTAGCGGGAGTGGACGAGCAGTACTTC. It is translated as CASSWELAGVDEQYF.

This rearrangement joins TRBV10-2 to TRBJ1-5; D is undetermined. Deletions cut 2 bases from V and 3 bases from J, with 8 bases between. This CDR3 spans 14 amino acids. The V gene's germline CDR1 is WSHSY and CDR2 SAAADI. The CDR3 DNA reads TGCGCCAGCAGTGAGATGGCGGACAATCAGCCCCAGCATTTT. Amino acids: CASSEMADNQPQHF.

The CDR3 loop is CASRGFGEKLFF. CDR3 coding DNA: TGTGCCAGCAGGGGGTTTGGTGAAAAACTGTTTTTT. The chain uses TRBV6-5 and TRBJ1-4; D gene uncertain. The CDR3 totals 12 residues. Deletions cut 6 bases from V and 7 bases from J, with 9 bases between. Germline CDR1 reads MNHEY; CDR2 reads SVGAGI.

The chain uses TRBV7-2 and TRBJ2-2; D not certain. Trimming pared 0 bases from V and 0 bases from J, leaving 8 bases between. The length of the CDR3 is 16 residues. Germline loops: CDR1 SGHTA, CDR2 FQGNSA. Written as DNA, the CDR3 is TGTGCCAGCAGCTTAGCACCCGCTACGAACACCGGGGAGCTGTTTTTT. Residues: CASSLAPATNTGELFF.

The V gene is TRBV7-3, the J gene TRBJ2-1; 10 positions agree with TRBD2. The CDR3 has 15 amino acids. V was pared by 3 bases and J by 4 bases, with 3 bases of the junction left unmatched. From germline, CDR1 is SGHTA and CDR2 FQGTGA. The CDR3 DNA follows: TGTGCCAGCAGCTTTAGCGGGAGGTCTTACAATGAGCAGTTCTTC. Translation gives CASSFSGRSYNEQFF.

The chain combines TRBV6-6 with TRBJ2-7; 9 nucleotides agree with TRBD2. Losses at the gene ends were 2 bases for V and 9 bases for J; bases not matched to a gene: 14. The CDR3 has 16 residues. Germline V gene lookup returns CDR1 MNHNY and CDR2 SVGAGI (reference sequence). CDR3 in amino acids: CASSYPIAGAGGGQYF. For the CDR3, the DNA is TGTGCCAGCAGTTACCCGATAGCGGGAGCTGGAGGGGGGCAGTACTTC.

CDR3 coding DNA: TGTGCCAGCAGGGCGGGAGGGAACACCGGGGAGCTGTTTTTT. Its translation: CASRAGGNTGELFF. The rearrangement links TRBV28 to TRBJ2-2; 8 bases are shared with TRBD2. V was clipped by 6 bases and J by 1 base; unmatched bases: 1. Germline values: CDR1 MDHEN, CDR2 SYDVKM. The CDR3 contains 14 residues.

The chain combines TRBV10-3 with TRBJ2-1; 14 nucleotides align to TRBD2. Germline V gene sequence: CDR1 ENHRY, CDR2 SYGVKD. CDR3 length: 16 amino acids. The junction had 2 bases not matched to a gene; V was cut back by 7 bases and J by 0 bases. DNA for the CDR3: TGTGCCATCACCGGGACTAGCGGGAGCTCCTACAATGAGCAGTTCTTC. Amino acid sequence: CAITGTSGSSYNEQFF.

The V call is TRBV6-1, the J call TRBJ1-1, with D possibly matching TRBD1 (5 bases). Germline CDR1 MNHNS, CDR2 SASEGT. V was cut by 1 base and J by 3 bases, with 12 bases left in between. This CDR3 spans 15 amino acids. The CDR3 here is CASSEGAGWDTEAFF. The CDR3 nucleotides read TGTGCCAGCAGTGAAGGGGCAGGGTGGGACACTGAAGCTTTCTTT.

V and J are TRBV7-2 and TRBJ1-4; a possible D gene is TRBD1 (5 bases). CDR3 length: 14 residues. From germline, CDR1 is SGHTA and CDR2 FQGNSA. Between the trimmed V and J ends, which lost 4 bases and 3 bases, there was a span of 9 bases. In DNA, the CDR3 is TGTGCCAGCAGCTCAGACAGCGCTAATGAAAAACTGTTTTTT. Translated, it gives CASSSDSANEKLFF.